This section outlines one TCR beta chain sequence together with its context. Its antigen is still unknown. Any gene name here is a mouse gene name. The read gets to within 4 residues of the CDR3 end, and the germline J gene fills in the rest. The record originates from a study of CD8+ T cells in alopecia areata. The study's findings and limits: For lesional scalp, especially alopecia totalis/universalis, clonality was higher than in normal scalp. Scalp sequencing captures resident alphabeta T cells of normal skin too. Sharing of TCR sequences between patients (possibly for HLA-related reasons) was less clear than in mice.

This CDR3 has 16 residues. Germline CDR1 and CDR2: FNHDT and SITEND (reference sequence). J was trimmed by 1 base and V by 3 bases; bases with no gene match: 4. The authors extracted RNA and reverse transcribed it into cDNA as the sequencing template. The protocol was immunoSEQ multiplex PCR, while the TCRdb copy is restricted to in-frame clones and leaves out a portion. The specimen gives 200,000 to 300,000 clones without singletons; the ten biggest hold 0.9% to 1.5%. Cells from pooled cutaneous lymph nodes were sorted by CD4, CD8alpha, NKG2D, NKG2ACE and other markers. What was sequenced was CD4+ T cells sorted from a lymph node. The chain links TRBV19 to TRBJ2-4; 11 bases are shared with TRBD2. The receptor's source is a C3H/HeJ mouse with alopecia areata. This mouse strain has H2-k as its MHC haplotype. Partial CDR3 DNA: TGTGCCAGCAGTACTCCGGGACTGGGGGGTCAAAAC. Translation: CASSTPGLGGQN. The complete CDR3 reads CASSTPGLGGQNTLYF. Looking up the rest from reference TRBV19 and TRBJ2-4 gives the full variable domain: GGIITQTPKFLIGQEGQKLTLKCQQNFNHDTMYWYRQDSGKGLRLIYYSITENDLQKGDLSEGYDASREKKSSFSLTVTSAQKNEMAVFLCASSTPGLGGQNTLYFGAGTRLSVL.